Ten or more counts support the clone carrying this TCR beta chain. The data were taken from a study of blood T cell repertoires in COVID-19. The Seattle site enrolled patients during active infection and followed them longitudinally. Germline CDR1 is SEHNR and CDR2 is FQNEAQ (reference sequence). The CDR3 loop spans 16 amino acids. Trimming removed 4 bases at V and 0 bases at J, with 13 bases between. The repertoire was sequenced with immunoSEQ multiplex PCR; TCRdb's copy has only in-frame clones and lacks some. The sample lists 250,000 to 400,000 clones; roughly 90% were seen once. Sequenced: peripheral blood. V usage is TRBV7-9 and J usage is TRBJ1-3; D uncertain. The origin of this receptor is a woman under 40 with COVID-19, enrolled during active disease. The CDR3 coding sequence is TGTGCCAGCAGCTCCCCGCAGGTCTACTCTGGAAACACCATATATTTT. It is translated as CASSSPQVYSGNTIYF.